This entry describes one T cell receptor beta chain. What it binds is not known. As the template, RNA transcripts were used to amplify TCR beta CDR3 regions. Second-round multiplex PCR came after a first-round RT-PCR that employed HTBI primers. From the multiplex PCR reads, TCRdb called clonotypes with MiXCR, one entry per CDR3 protein. This sample has just over 600,000 distinct CDR3 sequences; 22% occur once, and the top ten carry approximately 7.7%. Excluded were patients with other autoimmune diseases, uncontrolled infections, pregnancy or lactation. Fresh peripheral blood, about 10 ml, was the PBMC source. The source of the sample is a study of Graves' ophthalmopathy and Graves' hyperthyroidism. The overall study: The authors collected peripheral blood at initial diagnosis, before any treatment. Study-level findings and limits: Also, most clonotypes expanded in the thyroid above 0.001 frequency appeared in blood.

The CDR3 runs 15 residues. V shed 5 bases and J 3 bases; nucleotides not matched to a gene: 6. Germline lookup yields CDR1 SGHAT and CDR2 FQNNGV. The specimen sequenced was peripheral blood. The sequence came from a woman in her late teens or twenties with stable Graves' hyperthyroidism. Some clones in this sample may be carry-over from other donors' samples. This chain connects TRBV11-2 to TRBJ2-7; 11 positions agree with TRBD2. The CDR3: CASSPLTSGIYEQYF. As DNA, the CDR3 is TGTGCCAGCAGCCCTCTGACTAGCGGGATCTACGAGCAGTACTTC.